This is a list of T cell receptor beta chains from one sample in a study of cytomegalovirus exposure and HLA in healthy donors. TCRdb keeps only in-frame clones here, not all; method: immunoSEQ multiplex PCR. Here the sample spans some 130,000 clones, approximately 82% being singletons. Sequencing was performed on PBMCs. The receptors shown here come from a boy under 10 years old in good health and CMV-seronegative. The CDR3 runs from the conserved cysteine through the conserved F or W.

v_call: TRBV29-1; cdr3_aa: CSVEASGYNEQFF
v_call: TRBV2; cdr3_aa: CASRLPGQGKDSGYTF
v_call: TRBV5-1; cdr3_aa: CASSISLGGNEKLFF
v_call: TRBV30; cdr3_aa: CAWSGGVNQSRDTQYF
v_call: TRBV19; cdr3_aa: CASSFLTGATSNQPQHF
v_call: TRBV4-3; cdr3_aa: CASSQDPLGTGANGYTF
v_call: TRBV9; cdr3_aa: CASSVHGQGFDGELFF
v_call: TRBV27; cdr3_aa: CASSSPYEQYF
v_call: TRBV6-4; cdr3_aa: CASSALPSGSTGELFF
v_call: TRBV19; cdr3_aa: CASSMGQGTGYTF
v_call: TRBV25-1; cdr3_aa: CASTGHPNTGELFF
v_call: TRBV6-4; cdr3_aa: CASSDSSISGAEEQFF
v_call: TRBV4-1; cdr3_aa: CASSPTTSGTVADTQYF
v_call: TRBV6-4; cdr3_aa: CASSDGATDTQYF
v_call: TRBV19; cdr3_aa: CASMGTSWSTEAFF
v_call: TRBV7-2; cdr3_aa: CASSSRTGVDSGNTIYF
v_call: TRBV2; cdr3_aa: CASPLRGGYTF
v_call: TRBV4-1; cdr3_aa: CASKSGEIILDTQYF
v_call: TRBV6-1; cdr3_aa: CASSQAWIDGNYGYTF
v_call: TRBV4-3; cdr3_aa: CASSQDFAQGAETQYF
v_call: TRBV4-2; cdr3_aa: CASSSPGGVATHNEQFF
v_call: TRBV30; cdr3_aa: CAWSVGGYEAFF
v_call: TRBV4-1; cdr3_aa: CASSQDHRQGAYNEQFF
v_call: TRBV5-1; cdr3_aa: CASSLDRTYTGYTF
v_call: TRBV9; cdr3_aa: CASSKQRGGYNEQFF
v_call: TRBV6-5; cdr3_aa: CASSYETGGPTDTQYF
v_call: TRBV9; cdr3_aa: CASSTTSGKGETQYF
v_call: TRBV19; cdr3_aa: CARGVSYNEQFF
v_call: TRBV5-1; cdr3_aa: CASSLGEGGEQFF
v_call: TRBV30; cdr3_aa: CAWVQTTPTDTQYF
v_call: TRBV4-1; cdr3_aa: CASSPSMNTEAFF
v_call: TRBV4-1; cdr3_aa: CASSQKAGGNYEQYF
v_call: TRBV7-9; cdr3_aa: CASSLGGVNEQFF
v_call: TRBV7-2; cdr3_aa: CASSMTGTGQPQHF
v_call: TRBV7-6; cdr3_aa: CASSLARGQGDYGYTF
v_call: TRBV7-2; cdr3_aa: CASSRQGSYEQYF
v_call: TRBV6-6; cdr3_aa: CASRAGLMNTEAFF
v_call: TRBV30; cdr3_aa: CAWTRTRETQYF
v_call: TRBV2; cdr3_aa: CASSEKSTYSGNTIYF
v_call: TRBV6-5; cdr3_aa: CASSYPRGKLFF
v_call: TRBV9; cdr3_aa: CASSVGDTRGTISPLHF
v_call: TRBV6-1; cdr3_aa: CFFKQKAAYVYGYTF
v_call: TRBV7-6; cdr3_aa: CASREKPNEAEDQPQHF
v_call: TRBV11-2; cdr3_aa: CASSSPGRDRDYNEQFF
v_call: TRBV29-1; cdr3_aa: CSVVRRLAAAKNIQYF
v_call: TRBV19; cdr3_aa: CASKGQGKHTEAFF
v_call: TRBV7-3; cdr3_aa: CASSPKGLAGAPGNEQFF
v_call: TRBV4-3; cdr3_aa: CASSLGQGSNEQFF
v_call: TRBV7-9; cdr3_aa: CASSWETGELFF
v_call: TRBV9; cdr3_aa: CASSGSGQGGTGELFF
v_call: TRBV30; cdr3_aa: CAWSPRGDRENSPLHF
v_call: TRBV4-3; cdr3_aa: CASSQDPGLHNEQFF
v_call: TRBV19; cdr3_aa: CASSTLSNGQFF
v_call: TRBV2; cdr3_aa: CASSALDSFNYGYTF
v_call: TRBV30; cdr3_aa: CAWSVRYRGGYTF
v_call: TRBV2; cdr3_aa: CASLTGEWTEAFF
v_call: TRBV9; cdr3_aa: CASSVRRTDTQYF
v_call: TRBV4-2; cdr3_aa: CASSQVAGGIHNEQFF
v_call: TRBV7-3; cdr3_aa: CASSSGLTETQYF
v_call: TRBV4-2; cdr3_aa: CASSPSVDSGRSEKLFF